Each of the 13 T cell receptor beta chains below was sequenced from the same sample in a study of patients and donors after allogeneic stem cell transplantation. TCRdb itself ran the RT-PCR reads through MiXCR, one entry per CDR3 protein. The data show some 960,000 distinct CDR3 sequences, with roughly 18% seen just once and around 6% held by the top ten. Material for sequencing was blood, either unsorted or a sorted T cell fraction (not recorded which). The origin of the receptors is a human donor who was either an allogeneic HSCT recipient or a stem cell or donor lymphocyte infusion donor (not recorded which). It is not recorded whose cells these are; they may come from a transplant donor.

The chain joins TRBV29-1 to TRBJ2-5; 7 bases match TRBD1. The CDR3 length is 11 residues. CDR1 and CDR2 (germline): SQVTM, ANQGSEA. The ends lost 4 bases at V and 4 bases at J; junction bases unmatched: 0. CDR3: CSVAGGETQYF. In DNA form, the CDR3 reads TGCAGCGTTGCAGGGGGAGAGACCCAGTACTTC.

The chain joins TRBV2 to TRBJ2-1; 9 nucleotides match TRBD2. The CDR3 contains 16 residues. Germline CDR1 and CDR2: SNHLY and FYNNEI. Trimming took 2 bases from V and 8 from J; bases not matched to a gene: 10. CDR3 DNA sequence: TGTGCCAGCAGTGAACGGGGCGGGAGGGCAGGCGATGAGCAGTTCTTC. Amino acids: CASSERGGRAGDEQFF.

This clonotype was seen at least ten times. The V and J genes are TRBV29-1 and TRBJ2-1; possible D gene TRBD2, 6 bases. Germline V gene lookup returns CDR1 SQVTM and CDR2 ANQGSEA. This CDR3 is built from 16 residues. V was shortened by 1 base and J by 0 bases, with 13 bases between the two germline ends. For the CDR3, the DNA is TGCAGCGTTGAAGGGGATGACGGGAGCTCCTACAATGAGCAGTTCTTC. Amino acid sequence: CSVEGDDGSSYNEQFF.

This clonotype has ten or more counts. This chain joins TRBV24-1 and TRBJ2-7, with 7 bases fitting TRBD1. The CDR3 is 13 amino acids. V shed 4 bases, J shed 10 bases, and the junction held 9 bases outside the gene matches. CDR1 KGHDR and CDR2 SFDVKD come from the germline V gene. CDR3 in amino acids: CATSDINGQVQYF. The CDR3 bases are TGTGCCACCAGTGACATAAACGGACAGGTCCAGTACTTC.

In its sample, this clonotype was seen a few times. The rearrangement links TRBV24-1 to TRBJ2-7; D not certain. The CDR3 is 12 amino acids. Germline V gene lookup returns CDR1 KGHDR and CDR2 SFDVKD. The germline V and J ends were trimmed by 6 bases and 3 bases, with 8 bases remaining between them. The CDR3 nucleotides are TGTGCCACCAGTCAGAGCGACTACGAGCAGTACTTC. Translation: CATSQSDYEQYF.

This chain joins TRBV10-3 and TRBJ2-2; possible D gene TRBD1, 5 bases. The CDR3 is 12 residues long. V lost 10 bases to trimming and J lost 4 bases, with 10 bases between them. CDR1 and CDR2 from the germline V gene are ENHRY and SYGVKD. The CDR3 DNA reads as TGTGCCACCTGGGGCATCACCGGGGAGCTGTTTTTT. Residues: CATWGITGELFF.

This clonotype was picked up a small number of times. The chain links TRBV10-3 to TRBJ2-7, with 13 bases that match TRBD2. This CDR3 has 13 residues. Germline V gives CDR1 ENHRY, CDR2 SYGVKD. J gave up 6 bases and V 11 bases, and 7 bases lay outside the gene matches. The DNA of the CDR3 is TGTGCCCCACTAGCGGGAGGGCCCGGCGAGCAGTACTTC. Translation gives CAPLAGGPGEQYF.

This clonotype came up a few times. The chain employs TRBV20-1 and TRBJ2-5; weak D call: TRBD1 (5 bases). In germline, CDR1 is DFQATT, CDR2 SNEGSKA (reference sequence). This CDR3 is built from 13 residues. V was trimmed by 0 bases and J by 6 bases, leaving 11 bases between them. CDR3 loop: CSARDGAAKTQYF. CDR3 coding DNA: TGCAGTGCTAGAGATGGGGCGGCAAAGACCCAGTACTTC.

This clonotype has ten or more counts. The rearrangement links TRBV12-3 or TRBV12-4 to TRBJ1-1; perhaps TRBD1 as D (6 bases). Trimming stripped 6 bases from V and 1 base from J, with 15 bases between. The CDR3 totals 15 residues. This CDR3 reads CASRDRDKKNTEAFF. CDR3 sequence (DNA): TGTGCCAGCAGAGACCGGGACAAGAAGAACACTGAAGCTTTCTTT.

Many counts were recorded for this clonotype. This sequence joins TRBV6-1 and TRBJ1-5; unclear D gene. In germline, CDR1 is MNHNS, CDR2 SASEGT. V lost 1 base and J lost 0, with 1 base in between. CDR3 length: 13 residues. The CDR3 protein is CASSEGSNQPQHF. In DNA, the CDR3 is TGTGCCAGCAGTGAAGGTAGCAATCAGCCCCAGCATTTT.

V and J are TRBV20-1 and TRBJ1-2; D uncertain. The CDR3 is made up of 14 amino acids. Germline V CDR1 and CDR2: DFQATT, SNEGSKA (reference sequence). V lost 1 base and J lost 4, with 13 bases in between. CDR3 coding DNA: TGCAGTGCTAGAGGGCAGGTAGACTTCTATGGCTACACCTTC. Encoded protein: CSARGQVDFYGYTF.

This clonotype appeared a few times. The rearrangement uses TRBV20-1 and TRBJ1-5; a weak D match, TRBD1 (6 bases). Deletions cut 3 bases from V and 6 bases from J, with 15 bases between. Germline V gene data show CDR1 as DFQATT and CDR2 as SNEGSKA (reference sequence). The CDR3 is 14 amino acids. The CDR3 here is CSARSARGSQPQHF. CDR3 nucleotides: TGCAGTGCTAGGAGTGCGAGGGGGAGTCAGCCCCAGCATTTT.

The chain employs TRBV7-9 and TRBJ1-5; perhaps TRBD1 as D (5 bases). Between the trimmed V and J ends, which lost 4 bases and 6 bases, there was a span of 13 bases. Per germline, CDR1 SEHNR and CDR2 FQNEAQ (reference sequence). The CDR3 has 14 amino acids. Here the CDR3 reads CASSSQGIGQPQHF. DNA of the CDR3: TGTGCCAGCAGCTCCCAGGGTATCGGTCAGCCCCAGCATTTT.